The 7 T cell receptor beta chains in this list originate from one sample, sequenced in a study of lymphopenia after photon versus proton radiotherapy. Clones were sequenced by immunoSEQ multiplex PCR, and TCRdb holds only the in-frame ones, with some missing. The table has about 35,000 clones, 80% to 95% seen once. The sequencing used peripheral blood, collected from a patient treated with photon-based radiotherapy. Receptors were obtained from a man aged 55 to 69 with cholangiocarcinoma.

In nucleotides, the CDR3 is TGTGCCAGCAGCCAAAGACCGGGACTAGCGATGGCCAAAAACATTCAGTACTTC. Translation: CASSQRPGLAMAKNIQYF. This rearrangement joins TRBV14 to TRBJ2-4; TRBD2 agrees at 10 bases. V lost 2 bases and J lost 1; bases outside the gene matches: 8. CDR3 length: 18 amino acids. CDR1 SGHDN and CDR2 FVKESK come from the germline V gene. Supplemented by reference TRBV14 and TRBJ2-4, the full variable domain reads EAGVTQFPSHSVIEKGQTVTLRCDPISGHDNLYWYRRVMGKEIKFLLHFVKESKQDESGMPNNRFLAERTGGTYSTLKVQPAELEDSGVYFCASSQRPGLAMAKNIQYFGAGTRLSVL.

CDR3 in amino acids: CASSSRDRAPYEQYF. Written as DNA, the CDR3 is TGTGCCAGCAGCTCCCGGGACAGGGCCCCCTACGAGCAGTACTTC. The chain has TRBV5-4 and TRBJ2-7; 9 positions agree with TRBD1. The germline CDR1 and CDR2 sequences are SGHNT and YYREEE (reference sequence). This CDR3 comprises 15 residues. V lost 3 bases, J lost 2 bases, and 6 bases stayed unmatched.

This rearrangement joins TRBV28 to TRBJ2-7, with D uncertain. Germline V lookup: CDR1 MDHEN, CDR2 SYDVKM. This CDR3 has 13 residues. The V end was cut by 5 bases, the J end by 0 bases, with 8 bases between. The DNA of the CDR3 is TGTGCCAGCAGTCCCGGCACCTCCTACGAGCAGTACTTC. This gives the protein CASSPGTSYEQYF.

V and J are TRBV28 and TRBJ2-2, with 8 bases that match TRBD1. The CDR3 extends over 21 amino acids. The J segment lost 6 bases and the V segment lost 3 bases, leaving 24 bases of the junction unmatched. CDR1 is MDHEN, CDR2 SYDVKM, per germline. The CDR3 bases are TGTGCCAGCAGTTTCCCGGCGGGTCAGGGGGCTTTACACAGAAAACCCGGGGAGCTGTTTTTT. This translates into CASSFPAGQGALHRKPGELFF. Using reference TRBV28 and TRBJ2-2 for the parts outside the CDR3, the full variable domain is DVKVTQSSRYLVKRTGEKVFLECVQDMDHENMFWYRQDPGLGLRLIYFSYDVKMKEKGDIPEGYSVSREKKERFSLILESASTNQTSMYLCASSFPAGQGALHRKPGELFFGEGSRLTVL.

Written as DNA, the CDR3 is TGTGCCAGCAGCTGGACGGAACCTGATACGCAGTATTTT. Translated: CASSWTEPDTQYF. This chain joins TRBV11-1 and TRBJ2-3; no reliable D call. Germline V CDR1 and CDR2: SGHAT, FQDESV (reference sequence). The CDR3 is 13 residues long. The V end was cut by 4 bases, the J end by 6 bases, with 11 bases between.

V usage is TRBV6-5 and J usage is TRBJ2-2; D possibly uses TRBD1 or TRBD2 (5 bases each). The CDR3 has 14 amino acids. Trimming removed 5 bases from V and 5 bases from J, with 12 bases in between. The V gene's germline CDR1 is MNHEY and CDR2 SVGAGI. CDR3: CASSPRGPTGELFF. The CDR3, as DNA: TGTGCCAGCAGTCCCCGGGGACCGACCGGGGAGCTGTTTTTT.

The chain links TRBV25-1 to TRBJ2-4; D may be TRBD2 (6 bases). V lost 3 bases and J 3 bases, leaving 12 bases between the germline ends. The length of the CDR3 is 15 residues. Per germline, CDR1 MGHDK and CDR2 SYGVNS. CDR3 nucleotide sequence: TGTGCCAGCAGTGAGGGACTGGGGGGCAAAAACATTCAGTACTTC. Amino acid sequence: CASSEGLGGKNIQYF.